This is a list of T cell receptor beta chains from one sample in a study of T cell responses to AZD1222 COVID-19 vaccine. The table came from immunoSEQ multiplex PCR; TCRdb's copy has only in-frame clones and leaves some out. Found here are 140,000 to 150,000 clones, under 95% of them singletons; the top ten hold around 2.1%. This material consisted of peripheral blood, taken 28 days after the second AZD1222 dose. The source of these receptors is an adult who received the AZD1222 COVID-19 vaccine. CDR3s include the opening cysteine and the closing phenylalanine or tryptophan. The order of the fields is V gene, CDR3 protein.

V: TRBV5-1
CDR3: CASSLGTEGNTIYF

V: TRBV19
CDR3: CASSRGSTGRETQYF

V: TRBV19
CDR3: CASSIVGRGYGYTF

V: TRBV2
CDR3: CASSEVGQGSYEQYF

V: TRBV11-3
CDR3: CASSRDQGYEQYF

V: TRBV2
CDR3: CASSVQGGQETQYF

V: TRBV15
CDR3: CATSRGASGSYEQYF

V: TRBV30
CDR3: CAWSFSIRLAYEQYF

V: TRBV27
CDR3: CASSYGTGASNYGYTF

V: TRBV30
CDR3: CAWSSGLSNQPQHF

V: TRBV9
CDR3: CASSPQGAGYGYTF

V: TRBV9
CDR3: CASSSTYNSPLHF

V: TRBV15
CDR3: CATSHTGLYAEQYF

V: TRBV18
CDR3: CASSPNGQGWETQYF

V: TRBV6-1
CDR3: CASSGGQGAAIFGGYEQYF

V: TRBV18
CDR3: CASSPTGEYGYTF

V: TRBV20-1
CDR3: CSASASPGLAGGRPYNEQFF

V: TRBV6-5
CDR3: CASSYSDFTEAFF

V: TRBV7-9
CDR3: CASSPPGEPSSAFF

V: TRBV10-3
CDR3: CATAGTESSPLHF

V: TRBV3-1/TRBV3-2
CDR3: CASSQDPREAFF

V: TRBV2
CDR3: CASSDRAPPLHF

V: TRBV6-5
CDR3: CASSTRGGNTEAFF

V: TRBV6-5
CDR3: CASSYLGQGAGNTIYF

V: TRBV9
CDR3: CASSVGGGRLDTEAFF